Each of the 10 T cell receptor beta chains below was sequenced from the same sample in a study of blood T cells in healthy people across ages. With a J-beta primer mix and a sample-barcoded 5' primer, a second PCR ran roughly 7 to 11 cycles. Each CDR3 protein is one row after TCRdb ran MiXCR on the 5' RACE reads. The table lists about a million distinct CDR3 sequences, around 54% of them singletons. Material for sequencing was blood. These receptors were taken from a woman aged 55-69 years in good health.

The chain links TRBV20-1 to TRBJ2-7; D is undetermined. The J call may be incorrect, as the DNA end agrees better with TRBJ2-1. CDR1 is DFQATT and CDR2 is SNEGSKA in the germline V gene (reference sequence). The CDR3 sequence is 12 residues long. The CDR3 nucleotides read TGCAGTGCTCACAGACCTGGAGATGAGCAGTTCTTC. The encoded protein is CSAHRPGDEQFF.

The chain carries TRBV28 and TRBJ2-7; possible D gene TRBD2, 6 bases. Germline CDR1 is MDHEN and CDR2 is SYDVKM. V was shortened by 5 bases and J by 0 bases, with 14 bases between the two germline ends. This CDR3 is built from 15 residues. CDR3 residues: CASSIYSGNSYEQYF. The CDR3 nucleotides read TGTGCCAGCAGTATTTATAGCGGTAACTCCTACGAGCAGTACTTC.

DNA of the CDR3: TGCAGTGCTCCCGCCCGGGACAGGGGGTACGAGCAGTACTTC. It encodes CSAPARDRGYEQYF. The chain employs TRBV20-1 and TRBJ2-7, with 11 bases aligning to TRBD1. The V and J ends lost 5 bases and 4 bases, in that order; junction bases with no gene match: 7. Germline CDR1 is DFQATT and CDR2 is SNEGSKA (reference sequence). This CDR3 is 14 amino acids long.

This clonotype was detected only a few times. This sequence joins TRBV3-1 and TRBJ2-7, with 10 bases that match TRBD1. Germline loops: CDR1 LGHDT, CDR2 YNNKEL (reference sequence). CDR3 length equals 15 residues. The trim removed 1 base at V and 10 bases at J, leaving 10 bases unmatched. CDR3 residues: CASSQGRQGTGVQYF. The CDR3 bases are TGTGCCAGCAGCCAAGGGAGACAGGGGACAGGGGTACAGTACTTC.

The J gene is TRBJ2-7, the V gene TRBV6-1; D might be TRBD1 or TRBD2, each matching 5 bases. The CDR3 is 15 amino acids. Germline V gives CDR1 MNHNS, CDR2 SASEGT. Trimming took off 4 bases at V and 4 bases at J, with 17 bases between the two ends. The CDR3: CASSANPGREYEQYF. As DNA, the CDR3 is TGTGCCAGCAGTGCGAATCCGGGACGGGAATACGAGCAGTACTTC.

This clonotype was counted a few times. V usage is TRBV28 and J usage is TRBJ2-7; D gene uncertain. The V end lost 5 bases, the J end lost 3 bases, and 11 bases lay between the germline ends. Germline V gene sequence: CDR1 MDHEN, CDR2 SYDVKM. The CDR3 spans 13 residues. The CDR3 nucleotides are TGTGCCAGCAGTGGTTTTAGGTACTACGAGCAGTACTTC. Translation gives CASSGFRYYEQYF.

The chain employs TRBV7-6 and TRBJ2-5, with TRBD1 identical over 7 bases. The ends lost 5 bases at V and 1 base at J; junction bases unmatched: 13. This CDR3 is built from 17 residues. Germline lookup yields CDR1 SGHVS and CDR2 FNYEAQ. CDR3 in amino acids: CASSPRDSILGQETQYF. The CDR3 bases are TGTGCCAGCAGCCCGAGGGACAGTATTCTAGGCCAAGAGACCCAGTACTTC.

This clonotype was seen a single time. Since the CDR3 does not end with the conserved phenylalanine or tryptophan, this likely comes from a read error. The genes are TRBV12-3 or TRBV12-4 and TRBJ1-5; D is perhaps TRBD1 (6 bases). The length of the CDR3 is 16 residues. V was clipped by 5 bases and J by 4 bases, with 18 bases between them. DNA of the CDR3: TGTGCCAGCAGTCCAAACCCAGGGAGGGGGAATCAGCCCCAGCATGTT. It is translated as CASSPNPGRGNQPQHV.

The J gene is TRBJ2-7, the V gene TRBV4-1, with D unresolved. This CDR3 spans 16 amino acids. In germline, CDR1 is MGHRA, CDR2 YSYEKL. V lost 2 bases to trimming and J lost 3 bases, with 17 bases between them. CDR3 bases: TGCGCCAGCAGCCAACCTGGCCGATACCGAAACTACGAGCAGTACTTC. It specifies CASSQPGRYRNYEQYF.

In nucleotides, the CDR3 is TGTGCCAGCAGCCCAGGGACTAGCCAGAGTCGGCAGTACTTC. Its translation is CASSPGTSQSRQYF. The gene calls are TRBV9 and TRBJ2-5; TRBD2 agrees at 9 bases. There are 14 residues in the CDR3. CDR1 is SGDLS and CDR2 is YYNGEE in the germline V gene. With V trimmed by 4 bases and J by 11 bases, 12 bases remained unmatched.